The entry below describes one T cell receptor beta chain. Time point specified: after dendritic cell vaccination, including at tumor progression/relapse. These data belong to a study of glioma-infiltrating T cells after dendritic cell vaccination. The V end was cut by 4 bases, the J end by 8 bases, with 12 bases between. Looked up from germline, CDR1 is LGHNA and CDR2 is YSLEER. CDR3 length: 13 amino acids. Profiled with immunoSEQ multiplex PCR; TCRdb holds only in-frame clones, not every one. The sample gives 60,000 or so clones, approximately 86% of which show up once; approximately 10% is in the top ten.

The sample here was blood, taken after dendritic cell vaccination. The receptor's source is a human donor with glioblastoma. This chain links TRBV4-3 with TRBJ2-1, with D possibly TRBD2 on 5 matching bases. The CDR3 nucleotides are TGCGCCAGCAGCCCGGACTCTGGTTATGAGCAGTTCTTC. Protein sequence: CASSPDSGYEQFF.